This TCR beta chain originates from a study of blood T cell repertoires in COVID-19. Trimming stripped 5 bases from V and 2 bases from J, with 20 bases between. The CDR3 sequence is 17 residues long. Germline assignment: CDR1 SGHRS and CDR2 YFSETQ. Original analysis: Reference gene primer amplification gave nucleated cell count estimates. Assay: immunoSEQ multiplex PCR; the TCRdb copy retains only in-frame clones and omits some. Clone size and the V and J calls come from that table; the DNA yielded D and trimming. The sample consists of 250,000 or so clones, about four fifths of them appearing once. This receptor was obtained from a woman under 30 with acute or convalescent COVID-19. The sequenced material came from peripheral blood. The genes are TRBV5-1 and TRBJ2-1; D might be TRBD2 (5 bases). CDR3 coding DNA: TGCGCCAGCAGTTCAGCTGGGAGCCTCTTTACCTACAATGAGCAGTTCTTC. Translation gives CASSSAGSLFTYNEQFF.